The 16 T cell receptor beta chains below all came from one sample that was sequenced in a study of T cell responses to AZD1222 COVID-19 vaccine. The data were produced by immunoSEQ multiplex PCR, yet TCRdb's version contains in-frame clones alone and is incomplete. The sample carries around 91,000 clones, nearly 90% recorded once. Sequenced material: peripheral blood, taken on day 0 of AZD1222 vaccination. These TCRs come from an adult in good health.

The V and J genes are TRBV27 and TRBJ1-5, with D unresolved. Trimming cost V 4 bases and J 2 bases, with 9 bases left between them. The CDR3 is 14 residues long. Germline CDR1 and CDR2: MNHEY and SMNVEV (reference sequence). The CDR3 sequence: CASSSSIRNQPQHF. CDR3 in DNA: TGTGCCAGCAGTTCCAGTATACGCAATCAGCCCCAGCATTTT.

This chain uses TRBV15 with TRBJ2-7; 8 nucleotides match TRBD1. Trimming cost V 6 bases and J 0 bases; bases outside gene matches: 7. There are 15 residues in the CDR3. The germline gives CDR1 LNHNV, CDR2 YYDKDF (reference sequence). CDR3 nucleotides: TGTGCCACCAGAAGCGACAGGGGCCCCTCCTACGAGCAGTACTTC. The encoded protein is CATRSDRGPSYEQYF.

This chain uses TRBV11-2 with TRBJ1-2; the D gene is possibly TRBD1 (5 bases). V was trimmed by 4 bases and J by 7 bases, leaving 10 bases between them. Germline CDR1 is SGHAT and CDR2 is FQNNGV. The CDR3 totals 12 residues. This CDR3 is CASSSSRVGYTF. The CDR3 nucleotides read TGTGCCAGCAGCTCATCCAGGGTTGGCTACACCTTC. The full variable domain, in which reference TRBV11-2 and TRBJ1-2 provide the parts outside the CDR3, is EAGVAQSPRYKIIEKRQSVAFWCNPISGHATLYWYQQILGQGPKLLIQFQNNGVVDDSQLPKDRFSAERLKGVDSTLKIQPAKLEDSAVYLCASSSSRVGYTFGSGTRLTVV.

The chain uses TRBV5-1 and TRBJ2-7; 7 bases align to TRBD1. Losses at the gene ends were 0 bases for V and 1 base for J; bases not matched to a gene: 7. Germline CDR1 reads SGHRS; CDR2 reads YFSETQ. The CDR3 consists of 16 residues. The CDR3 is CASSLAAGQVSYEQYF. Here the CDR3 DNA reads TGCGCCAGCAGCTTGGCCGCCGGACAGGTTTCCTACGAGCAGTACTTC.

The rearrangement links TRBV9 to TRBJ2-2, with D uncertain. Per germline, CDR1 SGDLS and CDR2 YYNGEE. The V end lost 2 bases, the J end lost 5 bases, and 7 bases lay between the germline ends. The CDR3 has 13 amino acids. CDR3 DNA: TGTGCCAGCAGCGTCATGGAGACCGGGGAGCTGTTTTTT. Translated, it gives CASSVMETGELFF.

V and J are TRBV9 and TRBJ2-7, with 7 positions matching TRBD2. This CDR3 has 15 amino acids. Trimming removed 0 bases from V and 2 bases from J; junction bases left unmatched: 5. The V gene's germline CDR1 is SGDLS and CDR2 YYNGEE. As DNA, the CDR3 is TGTGCCAGCAGCGTAGGGGGTAGCGGGCCCTACGAGCAGTACTTC. Translated, it gives CASSVGGSGPYEQYF. The full variable domain, its missing parts supplied by reference TRBV9 and TRBJ2-7, is DSGVTQTPKHLITATGQRVTLRCSPRSGDLSVYWYQQSLDQGLQFLIQYYNGEERAKGNILERFSAQQFPDLHSELNLSSLELGDSALYFCASSVGGSGPYEQYFGPGTRLTVT.

This clone appeared a single time. The chain is built from TRBV7-9 and TRBJ1-2; a weak D match, TRBD1 (6 bases). Germline assignment: CDR1 SEHNR and CDR2 FQNEAQ (reference sequence). The length of the CDR3 is 13 residues. V lost 5 bases and J 5 bases, leaving 12 bases between the germline ends. CDR3 bases: TGTGCCAGCAGCCTGGGACAAGGATATGGCTACACCTTC. The encoded protein is CASSLGQGYGYTF.

The chain employs TRBV27 and TRBJ2-1; 14 bases align to TRBD2. This CDR3 spans 14 amino acids. J lost 7 bases, V lost 6 bases, and 2 bases had no gene match. Per the germline V gene, CDR1 is MNHEY and CDR2 is SMNVEV (reference sequence). In DNA, the CDR3 is TGTGCCAGCAGGGGACTAGCGGGAGAAAATGAGCAGTTCTTC. It encodes CASRGLAGENEQFF.

This chain connects TRBV7-2 to TRBJ2-2, with TRBD1 identical over 7 bases. CDR1 is SGHTA and CDR2 is FQGNSA in the germline V gene. Germline trimming cut 5 bases from V and 6 bases from J; bases unmatched to any gene: 9. The CDR3 sequence is 15 residues long. The CDR3 spells CASSPRGTSPGELFF. In DNA, the CDR3 is TGTGCCAGCAGCCCCAGGGGGACATCTCCCGGGGAGCTGTTTTTT.

The rearrangement links TRBV11-2 to TRBJ1-2, with D perhaps matching TRBD1 (5 bases). V lost 1 base to trimming and J lost 4 bases, with 13 bases between them. Germline V gene data show CDR1 as SGHAT and CDR2 as FQNNGV. The CDR3 is 15 amino acids. CDR3 amino acids: CASSLAPGRFYGYTF. The DNA for the CDR3 is TGTGCCAGCAGCTTAGCTCCGGGACGATTCTATGGCTACACCTTC.

This chain links TRBV19 with TRBJ1-1, with 7 nucleotides matching TRBD1. CDR1 LNHDA and CDR2 SQIVND come from the germline V gene (reference sequence). CDR3 length: 16 residues. V lost 3 bases and J lost 5; bases outside the gene matches: 12. The CDR3 nucleotides are TGTGCCAGTAGTATGACGAGGAGGGGGCTAAAGACTGAAGCTTTCTTT. This gives the protein CASSMTRRGLKTEAFF.

This chain joins TRBV9 and TRBJ2-7; 9 bases map to TRBD1. The CDR3 has 14 residues. With 4 bases clipped from V and 6 bases from J, the junction kept 8 bases outside the gene matches. CDR1 is SGDLS and CDR2 is YYNGEE in the germline V gene. The CDR3 sequence: CASSTGTGRREQYF. The CDR3 DNA sequence: TGTGCCAGCAGCACAGGGACAGGGCGACGCGAGCAGTACTTC.

This chain links TRBV3-1 (or the pseudogene TRBV3-2) with TRBJ2-1; D perhaps matches TRBD2 (6 bases). V shed 2 bases and J shed 2 bases, with 13 bases lying between them. Looked up from germline, CDR1 is LGHDT and CDR2 is YNNKEL (reference sequence). CDR3 length: 16 amino acids. CDR3 amino acids: CASSQSAGFTYNEQFF. The CDR3 bases are TGTGCCAGCAGCCAATCCGCGGGGTTCACCTACAATGAGCAGTTCTTC.

The chain has TRBV11-2 and TRBJ1-4; 7 bases line up with TRBD1. With 1 base clipped from V and 7 bases from J, the junction kept 6 bases outside the gene matches. The CDR3 spans 15 residues. CDR1 and CDR2 from the germline V gene are SGHAT and FQNNGV. The CDR3 DNA reads as TGTGCCAGCAGCTTAGGACAGGGAGGGGCTGAAAAACTGTTTTTT. Encoded protein: CASSLGQGGAEKLFF.

The J gene is TRBJ1-4, the V gene TRBV9; D call uncertain. This CDR3 is 15 amino acids long. Looked up from germline, CDR1 is SGDLS and CDR2 is YYNGEE. Trimming took off 3 bases at V and 0 bases at J, with 9 bases between the two ends. This CDR3 reads CASSGGPATNEKLFF. The CDR3 DNA is TGTGCCAGCAGCGGCGGACCTGCAACTAATGAAAAACTGTTTTTT.

This chain joins TRBV3-1 (or the pseudogene TRBV3-2) and TRBJ1-2; D gene uncertain. Looked up from germline, CDR1 is LGHDT and CDR2 is YNNKEL (reference sequence). The CDR3 spans 14 residues. V lost 4 bases and J 4 bases, leaving 13 bases between the germline ends. Here the CDR3 reads CASSPGPGPYGYTF. The CDR3 region has the DNA TGTGCCAGCAGCCCCGGGCCCGGGCCCTATGGCTACACCTTC.